This T cell receptor (beta chain) was captured by sequencing in a study of molecular identifiers for immune sequencing clone quantification. The study's findings and limits: Effector cells kept over 98% of their molecules in clones above 20 RNA copies, while naive cells kept under 1% there.

V lost 7 bases and J lost 1, with 19 bases in between. Germline V gene data show CDR1 as DFQATT and CDR2 as SNEGSKA (reference sequence). The CDR3 is made up of 15 amino acids. Sequencing libraries of naive CD8 cells derived from approximately 20,000 to 1,000,000 sorted cells with 10%, 30% or 50% RNA. This clonotype was observed a few times. The antigen is unknown. Library preparation followed earlier protocols using designated TCR primers. One entry per CDR3 protein results from TCRdb running MiXCR on the PCR reads. The table includes some 89,000 distinct CDR3 sequences, approximately 24% detected once.

The sample consisted of naive CD8+ T cells from blood, with Jurkat cell RNA spiked in. Noted subset: FACS-sorted CD8+CD4-CCR7+CD45RA+ naive T cells. This TCR was sampled from a human donor in good health. Some libraries in this study had Jurkat cell RNA spiked in. V is TRBV20-1 and J is TRBJ2-5; TRBD2 might be the D (6 bases). The CDR3 loop is CSVRGSSSPQETQYF. CDR3 sequence (DNA): TGCAGTGTACGGGGGAGTTCGTCCCCCCAAGAGACCCAGTACTTC.